Shown below are 5 T cell receptor beta chains from a single sample sequenced in a study of shared clonotypes between healthy human individuals. CD45RO-negative CD8 cells positively selected for CCR7 made up the naive population, which excluded terminally differentiated effector memory CD45RA+ cells. Method: immunoSEQ multiplex PCR; TCRdb's copy keeps in-frame clones and lacks some. The sample has some 1,900,000 clones; about 95% are singletons. The sample taken for sequencing was naive CD8+ T cells sorted from blood. The receptors come from a man between 18 and 29 years old in good health.

This clone was recorded once. V and J are TRBV11-2 and TRBJ2-7; no definite D call. The ends were cut back, 6 bases at V and 1 base at J, with 16 bases in the middle. Germline V gene lookup returns CDR1 SGHAT and CDR2 FQNNGV. This CDR3 has 15 residues. In DNA, the CDR3 is TGTGCCAGCAGACCCCCGGGCAGGCCTTCCTACGAGCAGTACTTC. Translation: CASRPPGRPSYEQYF.

Turning to this clone: The sample carries other DNA sequences with the same CDR3. The rearrangement joins TRBV5-6 to TRBJ2-7; possible D gene TRBD1, 6 bases. Germline CDR1 and CDR2: SGHDT and YYEEEE. CDR3 length: 12 amino acids. V lost 5 bases and J lost 6, with 12 bases in between. The CDR3 reads CASSLQDSEQYF. Here the CDR3 DNA reads TGTGCCAGCAGTCTTCAGGACAGCGAGCAGTACTTC.

The chain couples TRBV19 to TRBJ2-1, with TRBD2 matching 8 bases. Germline V CDR1 and CDR2: LNHDA, SQIVND (reference sequence). After removal of 5 bases from V and 7 bases from J, the junction contained 13 bases not matched to a gene. This CDR3 has 16 amino acids. CDR3: CASSLLLVSGENEQFF. Here the CDR3 DNA reads TGTGCCAGTAGTCTCCTTTTGGTTAGCGGGGAGAATGAGCAGTTCTTC.

The chain is built from TRBV4-1 and TRBJ2-2, with a weak D call TRBD1 (6 bases). Germline V gene data show CDR1 as MGHRA and CDR2 as YSYEKL. The CDR3 extends over 16 amino acids. Between the trimmed V and J ends, which lost 4 bases and 0 bases, there was a span of 12 bases. CDR3 in DNA: TGCGCCAGCAGCCCCGTAGGGACAACGAACACCGGGGAGCTGTTTTTT. Its protein is CASSPVGTTNTGELFF.

The rearrangement links TRBV9 to TRBJ2-3; D remains ambiguous. The CDR3 loop spans 16 amino acids. CDR1 and CDR2 from the germline V gene are SGDLS and YYNGEE. V was pared by 0 bases and J by 0 bases, with 11 bases between. The CDR3 here is CASSVEGQLSTDTQYF. The DNA for the CDR3 is TGTGCCAGCAGCGTAGAAGGGCAGCTTAGCACAGATACGCAGTATTTT.